This T cell receptor beta chain was found in a study of beta chain features in type 1 diabetes (dated by TCRdb to the late 2010s). About the study as a whole: Mean age, gender distribution, total cell number and subset yield were not different between patients and healthy donors. The study compared TCRB repertoires of sorted circulating CD4+ T cell subsets between recently diagnosed type 1 diabetes patients and matched healthy donors. A total of about 99,000,000 sorted cells were examined across all samples, and RNA yield correlated strongly with the number of cells per subset. Regulatory and stem cell-like memory subsets were isolated from only 8 patients and roughly eight healthy donors, whereas naive and central memory subsets came from all 30 or so donors. Beyond this particular receptor, the publication reports: In all four CD4+ subsets, TCRB CDR3 length was moderately but significantly shorter in type 1 diabetes patients. Because the HLA sub-analyses included only small numbers of individuals, any influence of HLA type on TCRB rearrangement was left unresolved. Naive, central memory and regulatory TCRB repertoires appeared more similar among patients than among healthy donors. Because cDNA was sequenced instead of genomic DNA, activated cells with high expression could be over-represented, although the groups did not differ in activation or CD3 levels. PCR may preferentially amplify shorter templates, but because patient and control samples were amplified and corrected together, any resulting skew would affect both groups equally. At VDJ recombination sites, patients with type 1 diabetes made fewer insertions and deleted more nucleotides, a pattern implying thymic rearrangement abnormalities.

Concerning this clone: Its recognized antigen is unknown. Qualities for individual bases were not recorded, and no much larger clone is one base off.

Each donor gave one peripheral blood draw, roughly 120 mL on average, collected into heparinised tubes. A BD FACSAria II and a panel including CD45RO, CCR7, CD25, CD127, CD95 and CD27 were used to sort naive, central memory, regulatory and stem cell-like memory CD4+ T cells. Every sorted population had a purity above 95%. PBMCs were isolated immediately by Lymphoprep density gradient centrifugation and stained directly without culture. So that batch effects would be minimized, each experiment stained and sorted samples in pairs, pairing one healthy donor with one patient. All of the isolated RNA was reverse transcribed with the High Capacity cDNA Reverse Transcription Kit, so expressed TCRB transcripts were sequenced. Deep immunoSEQ sequencing was performed on naive, central memory and regulatory T cell samples, with an average of roughly 3.6 million total reads per sample. Sorted cells were lysed in RLT buffer and RNA was extracted with DNase-treated RNeasy Micro or Mini kits, depending on cell number. Each cell subset was processed on its own to prevent cross-contamination, while patient and healthy donor samples were processed together. TCRB sequences were amplified from cDNA with the immunoSEQ multiplex PCR, producing 87-bp fragments spanning the CDR3 region. Sequencing of the amplicons was performed on the Illumina HiSeq platform. Turning to the authors' computational methods: Synthetic template baselines were used to correct PCR bias computationally, reads within Hamming distance 2 were collapsed together, and singletons that could not be merged were discarded. Reads were aligned against IMGT so that V, D and J genes, CDR3 length and insertions or deletions at six rearrangement sites could be assigned. Within each subset, clonotype counts were normalized to sorted cell number, and only after that were true diversity and Gini coefficients computed with the tcR R package. The overlap coefficient, calculated on TCRB nucleotide sequences, was used to measure repertoire sharing. Held by TCRdb, this immuneACCESS table contains in-frame sequences only and omits some clones. Under half of the omission traces to an unresolved V gene where checked; the cause of the rest is unknown. The V and J calls and the clone size are those of that table, but D and trimming were determined from the DNA. The sample yields 400,000 or so clones; roughly a tenth were counted once. The ten largest clones take up about 0.6% of the sample.

The sequenced material came from central memory CD4+ T cells from blood. The sequence derives from a man younger than 40 with type 1 diabetes.

The CDR3 corresponds to CAISASGYNEQFF. The DNA sequence is as follows: TGTGCCATCAGTGCTAGCGGCTACAATGAGCAGTTCTTC. The sequence is built from TRBV10-3 and TRBJ2-1, with 7 middle bases fitting TRBD2. The V end gives up 4 bases and the J end 3 bases, leaving 0 bases in the junction not matched to a gene. Its CDR3 holds 13 amino acids, cysteine through phenylalanine. Only the CDR3 DNA stays, 39 bases, in frame from base 1. The germline V gene provides CDR1 ENHRY and CDR2 SYGVKD.